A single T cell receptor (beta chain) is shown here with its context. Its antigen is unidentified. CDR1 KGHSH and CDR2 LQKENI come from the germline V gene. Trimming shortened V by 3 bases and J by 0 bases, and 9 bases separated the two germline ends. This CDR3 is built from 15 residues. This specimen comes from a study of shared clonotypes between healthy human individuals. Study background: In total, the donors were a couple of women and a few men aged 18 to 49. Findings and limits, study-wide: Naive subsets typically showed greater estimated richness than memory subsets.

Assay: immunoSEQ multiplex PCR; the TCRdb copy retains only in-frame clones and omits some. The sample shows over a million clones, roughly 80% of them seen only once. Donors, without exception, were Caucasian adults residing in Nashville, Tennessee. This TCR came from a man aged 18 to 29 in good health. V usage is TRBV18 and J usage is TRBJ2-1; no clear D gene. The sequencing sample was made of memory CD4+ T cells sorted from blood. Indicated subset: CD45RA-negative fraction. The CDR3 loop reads CASSPIQSSYNEQFF. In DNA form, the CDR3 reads TGTGCCAGCTCACCTATTCAATCCTCCTACAATGAGCAGTTCTTC. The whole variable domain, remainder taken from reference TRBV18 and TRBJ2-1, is NAGVMQNPRHLVRRRGQEARLRCSPMKGHSHVYWYRQLPEEGLKFMVYLQKENIIDESGMPKERFSAEFPKEGPSILRIQQVVRGDSAAYFCASSPIQSSYNEQFFGPGTRLTVL.